This T cell receptor beta chain was documented in a study of blood T cell repertoires in COVID-19. Study-wide background: Specimens from acute and convalescent COVID-19 originated in the United States, Italy and Spain. The cDNA or gDNA used as material had been derived from T cells, B-cell-depleted T cells, or PBMCs.

In the authors' methods: From reference gene primer amplification, estimates of nucleated cell counts were derived. Libraries were prepared by immunoSEQ multiplex PCR; TCRdb keeps only in-frame clonotypes and omits some of them. V and J calls and clone size are copied from that table; D and trimming were computed from the DNA. Of roughly 100,000 clones in the sample, more than 75% were seen once. V was cut by 2 bases and J by 3 bases, with 10 bases left in between. The germline V gene has CDR1 MNHNS and CDR2 SASEGT. The CDR3 has 14 amino acids. The receptor comes from a man in his fifties with acute or convalescent COVID-19. The chain has TRBV6-1 and TRBJ1-1; a weak D match, TRBD1 (6 bases). Sequenced sample: peripheral blood. The CDR3, as DNA: TGTGCCAGCAGTGAACAGGGGAAACACACTGAAGCTTTCTTT. This codes for CASSEQGKHTEAFF.